This T cell receptor (beta chain) was documented in a study of blood T cells in healthy people across ages (dated by TCRdb to the mid-2010s). Concerning the study at large: Template switching captured roughly one uniquely barcoded TCR beta cDNA molecule per two T cells in model experiments. The study measured age-related changes in TCR beta repertoire diversity using deep sequencing normalized with unique cDNA molecular identifiers. Two additional independent replicas of 1 million unique cDNA reads from the same blood draw were analyzed for two donors (one aged 18 to 29 and one aged 80 or older). To avoid experimental bias, donors of different ages were spread randomly across the sequencing lanes. The donors were split into four age groups: young (average around 16 years), middle-aged (about 40), aged (roughly 60) and long-lived (approximately 80).

Systemically healthy Caucasian individuals from Russia, 39 in total and aged about 6 to 90 years, were included as donors. Each donor gave ten milliliters of peripheral blood, drawn into EDTA-treated Vacutainer tubes. Ficoll-Paque density-gradient centrifugation was used to isolate PBMCs, with at least 6.5 million per sample. Total RNA was extracted from PBMCs with Trizol reagent, with at least 6 micrograms obtained per sample. For every donor, flow cytometry on a PBMC aliquot measured the percentage of naive CD45RAhigh/CD27high T cells. Remarks on this clonotype: The antigen this receptor binds is unknown. Base qualities are not provided; no much larger clone lies one nucleotide away.

The library was obtained by 5' RACE. These reads were obtained on an Illumina HiSeq 2500. A second PCR of 7 to 11 cycles was performed with a sample-barcoded 5' primer and a J-beta primer mix. Each TCR beta cDNA molecule received a unique molecular identifier from a template-switch 5' adaptor carrying 12 random nucleotides. At least 2.5 million CDR3-containing paired-end reads were obtained from each sample. All of the RNA was converted into first-strand cDNA using the Mint cDNA synthesis kit, with a TRBC-specific oligonucleotide serving as the primer. Following uracil-DNA glycosylase treatment, all cDNA underwent a first 18-cycle PCR with the universal primers M1SS and BC2_uni_R. Under the source paper's analysis protocol: Each sample was normalized by randomly selecting 1 million high-quality reads, each carrying a distinct molecular identifier. Reads with shared molecular identifiers were discarded instead of being binned into consensus sequences. MiTCR, with a Q25 quality threshold and the strictest error-elimination algorithm, was used for CDR3 identification, clonotype clustering and error correction. A nonparametric unseen species model with Euler transformation was used to estimate a lower bound on total TCR beta diversity. Clones were called with MiXCR by TCRdb after fastp trimmed the public reads at Q25, and only in-frame beta chains were retained. Every distinct CDR3 protein forms one entry, paired with its most common genes and DNA. Clone size and V and J calls follow TCRdb, not the original study. The sample table contains nearly 800,000 distinct CDR3 sequences; only one count was recorded for 45% to 70% of them. Roughly 24% of the sample is held by the ten biggest clonotypes.

Study-level results and caveats: There was a strong correlation between observed TCR beta diversity and the percentage of naive T cells measured by flow cytometry. The long-lived group showed more naive CD4+ T cells, fewer expanded clones and increased TCR diversity than the aged group, suggesting age selection. Because the CMV infection status of the donors was unknown, age-related changes in expanded clonotypes may potentially have been confounded. As age increased, observed TCR beta diversity per million T cells dropped in a roughly linear way, and a significant reduction was already evident by age 40. Estimates of total diversity based on one million sequenced T cells were considered lower bounds and underestimates. Because profiling used bulk unsorted PBMCs, naive and antigen-experienced compartments could not be compared conclusively.

The receptor comes from a middle-aged man in good health. Specimen: blood.

CDR3 region: CASSLEAHTQYF. The DNA sequence follows: TGCGCCAGCAGCTTGGAGGCCCACACTCAGTACTTC. The V gene is TRBV5-1 and the J gene is TRBJ2-5; the D gene cannot be resolved reliably. CDR1 and CDR2 are drawn from the germline V gene: SGHRS, YFSETQ. The CDR3 goes from the cysteine to the phenylalanine over 12 residues. CDR3 DNA only is kept here, 36 bases in frame from base 1. Trimming costs V 0 bases and J 11 bases, and their ends lie 11 bases apart.